Each of the 15 T cell receptor beta chains below was sequenced from the same sample in a study of blood T cells in healthy people across ages. Next came a second PCR, run for 7 to 11 cycles, which used a sample-barcoded 5' primer along with a J-beta primer mix. MiXCR was run by TCRdb on the 5' RACE reads, yielding one entry per CDR3 protein. Here the sample spans roughly 1,800,000 distinct CDR3 sequences, 49% being singletons. The specimen was blood. The source is a middle-aged woman in good health.

The chain joins TRBV6-6 to TRBJ1-3; no definite D call. CDR3 length: 13 residues. V was shortened by 7 bases and J by 6 bases, with 13 bases between the two germline ends. CDR1 MNHNY and CDR2 SVGAGI come from the germline V gene (reference sequence). The DNA of the CDR3 is TGTGCCAGCATTCCCCATGGAAAAAACACCATATATTTT. Its translation is CASIPHGKNTIYF.

This chain joins TRBV6-1 and TRBJ1-2; 7 positions match TRBD1. The junction had 3 bases not matched to a gene; V was cut back by 0 bases and J by 2 bases. This CDR3 comprises 15 residues. In germline, CDR1 is MNHNS, CDR2 SASEGT. The CDR3 loop reads CASSEATTGNYGYTF. The DNA for the CDR3 is TGTGCCAGCAGTGAAGCGACGACAGGGAACTATGGCTACACCTTC.

The V gene is TRBV20-1, the J gene TRBJ1-2; possibly TRBD1 for D (6 bases). The CDR3 contains 12 residues. With 3 bases removed from V and 9 bases from J, the gap between germline ends came to 14 bases. Germline CDR1 DFQATT, CDR2 SNEGSKA (reference sequence). This CDR3 reads CSASRDTECYTF. CDR3 sequence (DNA): TGCAGTGCTAGCCGGGACACGGAATGCTACACCTTC.

V is TRBV29-1 and J is TRBJ1-5; D unresolved. CDR1 is SQVTM, CDR2 ANQGSEA, per germline. The CDR3 loop spans 13 amino acids. Trimming stripped 4 bases from V and 4 bases from J, with 11 bases between. The CDR3 DNA reads TGCAGCGTTGGAGACCGTAAAAATCAGCCCCAGCATTTT. Its translation: CSVGDRKNQPQHF.

CDR3 sequence: CSARGLAGSQDTQYF. In DNA, the CDR3 is TGCAGTGCTAGGGGGCTAGCGGGGTCGCAAGATACGCAGTATTTT. The J gene is TRBJ2-3, the V gene TRBV20-1, with 9 positions matching TRBD2. Germline CDR1 reads DFQATT; CDR2 reads SNEGSKA (reference sequence). J lost 5 bases, V lost 3 bases, and 9 bases had no gene match. The CDR3 loop spans 15 amino acids.

J is TRBJ1-2 and V is TRBV27, with a tentative D call TRBD1 (6 bases). Deletions cut 6 bases from V and 5 bases from J, with 22 bases between. The germline CDR1 and CDR2 sequences are MNHEY and SMNVEV (reference sequence). The CDR3 consists of 16 residues. The chain's CDR3 is CASRSGHWGGNYGYTF. The CDR3 nucleotides are TGTGCCAGCAGGTCGGGACATTGGGGAGGTAATTATGGCTACACCTTC.

The chain employs TRBV29-1 and TRBJ2-2; 11 nucleotides align to TRBD1. The CDR3 is 15 amino acids. Germline V gene data show CDR1 as SQVTM and CDR2 as ANQGSEA. Trimming took 1 base from V and 7 from J; bases not matched to a gene: 5. CDR3 amino acids: CSVEGTGGAIGELFF. Here the CDR3 DNA reads TGCAGCGTTGAAGGGACAGGGGGCGCAATCGGGGAGCTGTTTTTT.

The V gene is TRBV5-1, the J gene TRBJ2-5; 10 positions match TRBD2. After removal of 5 bases from V and 4 bases from J, the junction contained 5 bases not matched to a gene. Germline V gene lookup returns CDR1 SGHRS and CDR2 YFSETQ. The CDR3 sequence is 14 residues long. CDR3 region: CASSTSGVLETQYF. Here the CDR3 DNA reads TGCGCCAGCAGTACTAGCGGGGTTCTAGAGACCCAGTACTTC. Based on the CDR3 plus reference TRBV5-1 and TRBJ2-5, the full variable domain is KAGVTQTPRYLIKTRGQQVTLSCSPISGHRSVSWYQQTPGQGLQFLFEYFSETQRNKGNFPGRFSGRQFSNSRSEMNVSTLELGDSALYLCASSTSGVLETQYFGPGTRLLVL.

This chain connects TRBV5-1 to TRBJ2-3, with unresolved D. Germline loops: CDR1 SGHRS, CDR2 YFSETQ. V was pared by 0 bases and J by 4 bases, with 9 bases between. The CDR3 is 14 amino acids. CDR3 nucleotide sequence: TGCGCCAGCAGCTTGGATGGGAAAGCAGATACGCAGTATTTT. It yields the protein CASSLDGKADTQYF.

The chain combines TRBV29-1 with TRBJ1-1, with 8 positions matching TRBD1. V was clipped by 7 bases and J by 4 bases; unmatched bases: 8. The CDR3 length is 13 residues. Germline V lookup: CDR1 SQVTM, CDR2 ANQGSEA. CDR3 in amino acids: CSALTGEGTEAFF. In DNA, the CDR3 is TGCAGCGCCCTGACAGGGGAGGGCACTGAAGCTTTCTTT.

This clonotype was detected only a few times. J is TRBJ2-1 and V is TRBV5-1; TRBD1 aligns across 8 bases. From germline, CDR1 is SGHRS and CDR2 YFSETQ. V lost 4 bases, J lost 4 bases, and 10 bases stayed unmatched. The CDR3 consists of 16 residues. This CDR3 is CASSPRDRPTYNEQFF. CDR3 DNA sequence: TGCGCCAGCAGCCCGAGGGACAGGCCTACTTACAATGAGCAGTTCTTC.

A word on this clonotype: A much larger clone differs by one base, so this may be a read error. The genes are TRBV7-9 and TRBJ2-7; weak D call: TRBD1 (6 bases). This CDR3 is 13 amino acids long. The V end was cut by 3 bases, the J end by 5 bases, with 11 bases between. Germline V gives CDR1 SEHNR, CDR2 FQNEAQ (reference sequence). The CDR3: CASSFGRGHEQYF. The CDR3 region has the DNA TGTGCCAGCAGCTTCGGCAGGGGCCACGAGCAGTACTTC. Combining the CDR3 with reference TRBV7-9 and TRBJ2-7 gives the whole variable domain DTGVSQNPRHKITKRGQNVTFRCDPISEHNRLYWYRQTLGQGPEFLTYFQNEAQLEKSRLLSDRFSAERPKGSFSTLEIQRTEQGDSAMYLCASSFGRGHEQYFGPGTRLTVT.

The V gene is TRBV5-6, the J gene TRBJ1-2, with D hard to call. V lost 3 bases, J lost 4 bases, and 13 bases lay in between. The germline V gene has CDR1 SGHDT and CDR2 YYEEEE. The CDR3 extends over 14 amino acids. Here the CDR3 reads CASSSGGRLYGYTF. The CDR3 DNA is TGTGCCAGCAGCTCTGGTGGCAGGCTCTATGGCTACACCTTC.

The V call is TRBV6-1, the J call TRBJ1-6; the match to TRBD1 covers 10 bases. The CDR3 spans 18 residues. Germline lookup yields CDR1 MNHNS and CDR2 SASEGT. The junction had 10 bases not matched to a gene; V was cut back by 5 bases and J by 3 bases. The DNA of the CDR3 is TGTGCCAGCAGTCAGAGCGGGACAGGGGTGTTCTATAATTCACCCCTCCACTTT. Protein: CASSQSGTGVFYNSPLHF.

There are a few counts of this clonotype. The rearrangement uses TRBV7-3 and TRBJ2-3; 8 bases agree with TRBD1. Germline loops: CDR1 SGHTA, CDR2 FQGTGA. The V and J ends lost 5 bases and 0 bases, in that order; junction bases with no gene match: 10. The CDR3 runs 17 residues. The CDR3 region is CASSINPGQGSTDTQYF. The CDR3, as DNA: TGTGCCAGCAGCATAAACCCCGGACAGGGTAGCACAGATACGCAGTATTTT.